Below, 27 T cell receptor beta chains from the same sample are listed, as sequenced in a study of T cell repertoires in cytomegalovirus infection. Their cognate antigens are unknown. TCRdb processed the reads anew with MiXCR; each CDR3 protein has one entry. The data show around 300,000 distinct CDR3 sequences, approximately 22% seen once. The specimen comprised cultured PBMCs, sampled from culture after CMV antigen stimulation. The source is a human donor in good health (CMV status not recorded). Some clones in this sample may be carry-over from other donors' samples.

The J gene is TRBJ2-3, the V gene TRBV4-1, with TRBD2 identical over 8 bases. J gave up 5 bases and V 3 bases, and 7 bases lay outside the gene matches. Germline CDR1 is MGHRA and CDR2 is YSYEKL. The CDR3 has 15 residues. The CDR3 sequence is CASSQVAGSGDTQYF. The DNA of the CDR3 is TGCGCCAGCAGCCAGGTAGCGGGATCGGGAGATACGCAGTATTTT.

This clonotype is a singleton in its sample. The rearrangement joins TRBV27 to TRBJ1-5; 8 bases align to TRBD1. Germline CDR1 reads MNHEY; CDR2 reads SMNVEV (reference sequence). V was clipped by 6 bases and J by 1 base; unmatched bases: 5. The CDR3 extends over 15 amino acids. The CDR3 region has the DNA TGTGCCAGCAGCCGACAGGGGATGAGCAATCAGCCCCAGCATTTT. Amino acids: CASSRQGMSNQPQHF.

This clonotype was seen many times. The V and J genes are TRBV7-2 and TRBJ2-5; D might be TRBD1 or TRBD2, each matching 9 bases. Trimming took 0 bases from V and 1 from J, leaving 15 bases between them. The CDR3 contains 17 residues. The germline V gene encodes CDR1 SGHTA and CDR2 FQGNSA. The DNA for the CDR3 is TGTGCCAGCAGCTTAGCGCGGGGGGGACAGGGCCAAGAGACCCAGTACTTC. This codes for CASSLARGGQGQETQYF.

This clonotype was seen ten or more times. V gene TRBV7-2 combines with J gene TRBJ2-2, with D unresolved. Germline CDR1 is SGHTA and CDR2 is FQGNSA. Deletions cut 4 bases from V and 2 bases from J, with 11 bases between. The CDR3 length is 15 residues. CDR3 sequence reads: CASSSEPLNTGELFF. CDR3 nucleotide sequence: TGTGCCAGCAGCTCGGAGCCCCTTAACACCGGGGAGCTGTTTTTT.

This clonotype has only a few counts. CDR3: CASFPGRVVMNTEAFF. The CDR3 DNA reads TGTGCCTCCTTTCCGGGACGGGTGGTCATGAACACTGAAGCTTTCTTT. The gene calls are TRBV30 and TRBJ1-1, with D possibly TRBD1 on 5 matching bases. The germline CDR1 and CDR2 sequences are GTSNPN and SVGIG (reference sequence). The CDR3 extends over 16 amino acids. Trimming pared 7 bases from V and 0 bases from J, leaving 21 bases between.

This rearrangement joins TRBV28 to TRBJ2-3, with 7 bases identical to TRBD2. The germline V gene has CDR1 MDHEN and CDR2 SYDVKM. The CDR3 loop spans 15 amino acids. With V trimmed by 3 bases and J by 7 bases, 10 bases remained unmatched. The CDR3 region has the DNA TGTGCCAGCAGTTTCTTGTCGGGAGGCTTAAATACGCAGTATTTT. Translated, it gives CASSFLSGGLNTQYF.

This clonotype was seen repeatedly, ten times or more. V and J are TRBV7-9 and TRBJ2-5, with 8 bases fitting TRBD1. Per germline, CDR1 SEHNR and CDR2 FQNEAQ (reference sequence). The V gene end was trimmed by 6 bases and the J gene end by 5 bases; junction bases not matched to a gene: 5. The CDR3 totals 13 residues. CDR3 sequence (DNA): TGTGCCAGCAGTTCCAGGGGGCCGGAGACCCAGTACTTC. It translates to CASSSRGPETQYF.

In this sample, this clonotype turned up a few times. The chain couples TRBV12-3 or TRBV12-4 to TRBJ2-7; 15 bases are shared with TRBD2. After removal of 5 bases from V and 5 bases from J, the junction contained 10 bases not matched to a gene. The CDR3 extends over 17 amino acids. CDR3 nucleotides: TGTGCCAGCAGTCCAGGACTAGCGGGAGGGCCTAGTGACGAGCAGTACTTC. This encodes CASSPGLAGGPSDEQYF.

This chain uses TRBV7-3 with TRBJ2-1; D possibly corresponds to TRBD2 (5 bases). Deletions cut 1 base from V and 8 bases from J, with 12 bases between. CDR3 size: 14 residues. Germline V CDR1 and CDR2: SGHTA, FQGTGA. The CDR3 loop reads CASSLRGSIDEQFF. CDR3 sequence (DNA): TGTGCCAGCAGCTTAAGAGGGAGTATCGATGAGCAGTTCTTC.

This clonotype has only a few counts. V gene TRBV7-9 combines with J gene TRBJ2-3; D not resolved. Germline values: CDR1 SEHNR, CDR2 FQNEAQ (reference sequence). This CDR3 comprises 11 residues. Trimming took 8 bases from V and 2 from J, leaving 5 bases between them. DNA of the CDR3: TGTGCCAGCGCGCCCACAGATACGCAGTATTTT. It is translated as CASAPTDTQYF.

In its sample, this clonotype was seen many times. The genes are TRBV7-8 and TRBJ2-7; 14 bases map to TRBD2. CDR1 and CDR2 from the germline V gene are SGHVS and FQNEAQ. Trimming took 5 bases from V and 6 from J; bases not matched to a gene: 6. The length of the CDR3 is 15 residues. The CDR3 sequence: CASSRPGTSGSEQYF. Here the CDR3 DNA reads TGTGCCAGCAGCCGCCCCGGGACTAGCGGGAGCGAGCAGTACTTC.

The chain couples TRBV6-5 to TRBJ1-1; a possible D gene is TRBD1 (6 bases). Germline-derived CDR1 and CDR2 are MNHEY and SVGAGI. V was cut by 6 bases and J by 5 bases, with 16 bases left in between. The CDR3 totals 14 residues. DNA for the CDR3: TGTGCCAGCAGACGCCCAGGGGTTAGAACTGAAGCTTTCTTT. It codes for CASRRPGVRTEAFF.

This clonotype showed up many times. The chain couples TRBV7-2 to TRBJ2-5; D possibly corresponds to TRBD1 (6 bases). CDR3 length: 16 residues. V lost 1 base, J lost 2 bases, and 14 bases lay in between. Per germline, CDR1 SGHTA and CDR2 FQGNSA. The CDR3 bases are TGTGCCAGCAGCTTAGGGGGGCCCTGGGTACAAGAGACCCAGTACTTC. It yields the protein CASSLGGPWVQETQYF.

The sample holds a few counts of this clonotype. The chain couples TRBV11-3 to TRBJ1-1; D remains unclear. Trimming cost V 4 bases and J 0 bases, with 12 bases left between them. The CDR3 is 15 amino acids. Germline assignment: CDR1 SGHNT and CDR2 YENEEA. Here the CDR3 DNA reads TGTGCCAGCAGCTCCTCGCGAGGCATGAACACTGAAGCTTTCTTT. Protein product: CASSSSRGMNTEAFF.

The sample holds a few counts of this clonotype. The genes are TRBV12-3 or TRBV12-4 and TRBJ1-5, with 7 positions matching TRBD1. The CDR3 totals 15 residues. The V and J ends lost 6 bases and 0 bases, in that order; junction bases with no gene match: 5. The CDR3 is CASSYDRASNQPQHF. The CDR3 DNA is TGTGCCAGCAGCTACGACAGGGCTAGCAATCAGCCCCAGCATTTT.

This rearrangement joins TRBV15 to TRBJ2-7, with a weak D call TRBD2 (5 bases). The CDR3 length is 14 residues. Trimming pared 0 bases from V and 0 bases from J, leaving 6 bases between. Per the germline V gene, CDR1 is LNHNV and CDR2 is YYDKDF (reference sequence). The chain's CDR3 is CATSRERGSYEQYF. DNA of the CDR3: TGTGCCACCAGCAGAGAACGGGGCTCCTACGAGCAGTACTTC.

This clonotype came up a few times. This rearrangement joins TRBV6-5 to TRBJ2-2; perhaps TRBD1 as D (6 bases). Germline-derived CDR1 and CDR2 are MNHEY and SVGAGI. This CDR3 is 16 amino acids long. Trimming left V 0 bases short and J 2 bases short, with 10 bases between. The CDR3 reads CASSYSAGANTGELFF. The DNA for the CDR3 is TGTGCCAGCAGTTACTCTGCAGGGGCCAACACCGGGGAGCTGTTTTTT.

This clonotype came up many times. The rearrangement joins TRBV7-2 to TRBJ2-7; TRBD2 aligns across 10 bases. V trimming: 1 base; J trimming: 3 bases; junction bases outside the gene matches: 3. Germline lookup yields CDR1 SGHTA and CDR2 FQGNSA. The CDR3 extends over 15 amino acids. CDR3 nucleotide sequence: TGTGCCAGCAGCTTAGGAGGACTAGCGGTCTACGAGCAGTACGTC. Protein product: CASSLGGLAVYEQYV.

This clonotype was detected only a few times. The chain recombines TRBV6-2 or TRBV6-3 with TRBJ2-1, with 7 bases aligning to TRBD2. The germline CDR1 and CDR2 sequences are MNHEY and SVGEGT. CDR3 length: 16 residues. V was clipped by 0 bases and J by 5 bases; unmatched bases: 7. The CDR3 here is CASSYSPSGPNNEQFF. DNA for the CDR3: TGTGCCAGCAGTTACTCACCTAGCGGACCGAACAATGAGCAGTTCTTC.

This clonotype turned up a few times. The chain uses TRBV6-2 or TRBV6-3 and TRBJ2-5; D may be TRBD1 (6 bases). The CDR3 sequence is 14 residues long. Per the germline V gene, CDR1 is MNHEY and CDR2 is SVGEGT. With 6 bases removed from V and 0 bases from J, the gap between germline ends came to 11 bases. In DNA, the CDR3 is TGTGCCAGCAGAACGACAGGAGACCAAGAGACCCAGTACTTC. This gives the protein CASRTTGDQETQYF.

This clonotype was seen only once. This CDR3 fails to terminate in the conserved phenylalanine or tryptophan, so it likely reflects a read error. This chain uses TRBV7-2 with TRBJ2-3; TRBD1 agrees at 7 bases. V trimming: 4 bases; J trimming: 4 bases; junction bases outside the gene matches: 8. The length of the CDR3 is 15 residues. Germline V gene lookup returns CDR1 SGHTA and CDR2 FQGNSA. The DNA for the CDR3 is TGTGCCAGCAGCTACCGGGACAGCAAGTCAGATACGCAGTATGTT. Encoded protein: CASSYRDSKSDTQYV.

The J gene is TRBJ2-5, the V gene TRBV7-6; D unclear. The CDR3 extends over 13 amino acids. V was clipped by 4 bases and J by 0 bases, with 6 bases between them. Germline V gene lookup returns CDR1 SGHVS and CDR2 FNYEAQ. This chain's CDR3 is CASSWLDQETQYF. As DNA, the CDR3 is TGTGCCAGCAGCTGGTTGGACCAAGAGACCCAGTACTTC.

This clonotype appeared a few times. The rearrangement joins TRBV28 to TRBJ2-1; TRBD2 agrees at 12 bases. V lost 3 bases and J lost 7; bases outside the gene matches: 7. This CDR3 is 16 amino acids long. Germline V gene data show CDR1 as MDHEN and CDR2 as SYDVKM. The CDR3 loop is CASSFSGLAGGNEQFF. CDR3 DNA sequence: TGTGCCAGCAGTTTTTCGGGACTAGCGGGCGGTAATGAGCAGTTCTTC.

This rearrangement joins TRBV27 to TRBJ1-3; tentative D call: TRBD1 (5 bases). The V end lost 6 bases, the J end lost 2 bases, and 8 bases lay between the germline ends. CDR3 length equals 13 residues. The germline CDR1 and CDR2 sequences are MNHEY and SMNVEV (reference sequence). The CDR3: CASRPGAGNTIYF. For the CDR3, the DNA is TGTGCCAGCAGACCGGGGGCTGGAAACACCATATATTTT.

The CDR3: CASSSKSLNTGELFF. CDR3 nucleotides: TGTGCCAGCAGCTCGAAGAGCTTGAACACCGGGGAGCTGTTTTTT. This chain uses TRBV6-1 with TRBJ2-2, with D uncertain. This CDR3 is 15 amino acids long. V was cut by 6 bases and J by 1 base, with 12 bases left in between. CDR1 MNHNS and CDR2 SASEGT come from the germline V gene.

The chain joins TRBV6-5 to TRBJ2-1; 13 positions match TRBD2. This CDR3 region has 17 residues. The V segment lost 6 bases and the J segment 7 bases; nucleotides outside the gene matches: 12. CDR1 is MNHEY and CDR2 is SVGAGI in the germline V gene. CDR3 region: CASRPIGTSGIWNEQFF. Written as DNA, the CDR3 is TGTGCCAGCAGACCGATAGGGACTAGCGGGATTTGGAATGAGCAGTTCTTC.

This clonotype was seen more than once but under ten times. The chain couples TRBV12-3 or TRBV12-4 to TRBJ1-5; the match to TRBD1 covers 9 bases. The junction had 4 bases not matched to a gene; V was cut back by 6 bases and J by 4 bases. This CDR3 has 14 amino acids. The CDR3: CASRTGTGNQPQHF. Here the CDR3 DNA reads TGTGCCAGCAGGACCGGGACAGGGAATCAGCCCCAGCATTTT.